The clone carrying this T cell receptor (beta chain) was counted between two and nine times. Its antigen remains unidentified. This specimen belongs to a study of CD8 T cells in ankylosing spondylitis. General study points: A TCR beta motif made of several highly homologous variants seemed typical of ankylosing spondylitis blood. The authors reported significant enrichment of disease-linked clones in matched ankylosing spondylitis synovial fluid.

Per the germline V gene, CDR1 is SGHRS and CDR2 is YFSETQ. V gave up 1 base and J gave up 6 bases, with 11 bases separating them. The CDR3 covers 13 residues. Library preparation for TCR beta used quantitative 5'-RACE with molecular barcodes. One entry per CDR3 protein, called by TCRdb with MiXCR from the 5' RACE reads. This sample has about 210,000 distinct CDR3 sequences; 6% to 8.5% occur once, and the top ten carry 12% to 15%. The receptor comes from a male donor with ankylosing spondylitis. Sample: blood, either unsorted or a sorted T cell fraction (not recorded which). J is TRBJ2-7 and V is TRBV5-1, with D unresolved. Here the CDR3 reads CASSLSGSREQYF. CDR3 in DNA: TGCGCCAGCAGCTTGTCTGGCAGCCGCGAGCAGTACTTC.